One TCR beta chain is described in this entry. Its antigen is unidentified. A much larger clone lies one base from this, so it may be a read error. This sample's RNA came from whole unsorted tissue. A modified ARM-PCR protocol with three rounds of nested PCR amplified TCRbeta. TCRdb redid the calling of the multiplex PCR reads with MiXCR, one entry per CDR3 protein. Of 100,000 to 150,000 distinct CDR3 sequences in the sample, about 66% are singletons; the top ten hold more than 10%. The germline V gene encodes CDR1 ENHRY and CDR2 SYGVKD. The ends were cut back, 3 bases at V and 11 bases at J, with 23 bases in the middle. The CDR3 loop spans 16 amino acids. This sample is part of a study of tumor and adjacent non-tumor tissue in lung cancer. Study observations and caveats: In normal lung, the top 100 clones were significantly more dominant than in tumor.

This sequence joins TRBV10-3 and TRBJ1-5; D perhaps matches TRBD1 (6 bases). Sequenced material: lung tumor tissue. This TCR came from a man aged 25 to 40 with non-small cell lung cancer. The DNA of the CDR3 is TGTGCCATCAGTGAACGGCTCCCAGGGGATCAGGGAGCCCAGCATTTT. It codes for CAISERLPGDQGAQHF.